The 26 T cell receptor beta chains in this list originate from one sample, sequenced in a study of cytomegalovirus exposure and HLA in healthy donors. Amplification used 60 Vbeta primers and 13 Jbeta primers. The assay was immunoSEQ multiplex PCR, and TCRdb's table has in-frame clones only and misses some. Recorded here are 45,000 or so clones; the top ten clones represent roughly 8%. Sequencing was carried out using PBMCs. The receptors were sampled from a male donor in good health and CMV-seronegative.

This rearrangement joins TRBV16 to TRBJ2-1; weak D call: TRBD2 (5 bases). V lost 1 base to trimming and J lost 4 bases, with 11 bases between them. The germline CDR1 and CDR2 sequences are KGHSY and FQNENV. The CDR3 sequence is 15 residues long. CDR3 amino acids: CASSQWSGAYNEQFF. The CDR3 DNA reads TGTGCCAGCAGCCAATGGAGCGGAGCTTACAATGAGCAGTTCTTC. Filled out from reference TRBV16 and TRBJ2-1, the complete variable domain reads GEEVAQTPKHLVRGEGQKAKLYCAPIKGHSYVFWYQQVLKNEFKFLISFQNENVFDETGMPKERFSAKCLPNSPCSLEIQATKLEDSAVYFCASSQWSGAYNEQFFGPGTRLTVL.

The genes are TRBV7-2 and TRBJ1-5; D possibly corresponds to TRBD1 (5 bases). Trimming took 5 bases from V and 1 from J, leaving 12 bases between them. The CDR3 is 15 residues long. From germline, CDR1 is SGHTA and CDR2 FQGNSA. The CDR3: CASSQDGASNQPQHF. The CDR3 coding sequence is TGTGCCAGCAGCCAAGATGGGGCCAGCAATCAGCCCCAGCATTTT. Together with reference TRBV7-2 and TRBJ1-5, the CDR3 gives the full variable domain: GAGVSQSPSNKVTEKGKDVELRCDPISGHTALYWYRQSLGQGLEFLIYFQGNSAPDKSGLPSDRFSAERTGGSVSTLTIQRTQQEDSAVYLCASSQDGASNQPQHFGDGTRLSIL.

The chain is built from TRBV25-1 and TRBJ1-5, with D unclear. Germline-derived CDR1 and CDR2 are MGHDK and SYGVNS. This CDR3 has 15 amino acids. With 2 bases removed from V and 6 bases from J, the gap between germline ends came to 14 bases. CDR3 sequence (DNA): TGTGCCAGCAGTGAAGATTGGAGGGAAAGTCAGCCCCAGCATTTT. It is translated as CASSEDWRESQPQHF.

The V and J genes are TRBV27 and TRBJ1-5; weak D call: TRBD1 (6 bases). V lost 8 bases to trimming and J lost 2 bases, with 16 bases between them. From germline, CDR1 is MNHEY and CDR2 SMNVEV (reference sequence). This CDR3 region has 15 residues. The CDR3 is CASSPGAVGNQPQHF. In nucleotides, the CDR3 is TGTGCCAGCTCCCCAGGGGCGGTTGGCAATCAGCCCCAGCATTTT.

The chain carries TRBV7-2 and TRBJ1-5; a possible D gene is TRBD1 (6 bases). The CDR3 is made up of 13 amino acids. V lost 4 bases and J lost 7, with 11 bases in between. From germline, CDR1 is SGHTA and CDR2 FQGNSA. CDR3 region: CASSYRAEQPQHF. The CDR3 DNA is TGTGCCAGCAGCTACAGGGCGGAACAGCCCCAGCATTTT.

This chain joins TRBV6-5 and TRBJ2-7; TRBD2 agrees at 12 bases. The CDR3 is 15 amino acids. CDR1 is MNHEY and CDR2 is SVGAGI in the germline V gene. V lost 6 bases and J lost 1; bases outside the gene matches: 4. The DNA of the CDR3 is TGTGCCAGCAGCTCGACTAGCGGGGGTTCCTACGAGCAGTACTTC. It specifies CASSSTSGGSYEQYF.

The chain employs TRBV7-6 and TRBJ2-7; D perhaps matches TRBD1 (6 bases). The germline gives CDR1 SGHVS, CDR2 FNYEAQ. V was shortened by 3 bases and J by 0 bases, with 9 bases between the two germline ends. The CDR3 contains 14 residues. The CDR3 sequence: CASSFRDTSYEQYF. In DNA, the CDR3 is TGTGCCAGCAGCTTTCGGGACACCTCCTACGAGCAGTACTTC.

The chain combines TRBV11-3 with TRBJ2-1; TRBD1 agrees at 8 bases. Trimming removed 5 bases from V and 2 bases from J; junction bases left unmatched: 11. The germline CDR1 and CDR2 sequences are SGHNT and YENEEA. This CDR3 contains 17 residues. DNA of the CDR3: TGTGCCAGCAGCCCGGGTCGACAGGGGCGGACCTACAATGAGCAGTTCTTC. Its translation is CASSPGRQGRTYNEQFF.

The CDR3 DNA sequence: TGCGCCAGCAGCTTGGTCCAGGGATCGCTCGAGCAGTACTTC. Protein product: CASSLVQGSLEQYF. The rearrangement joins TRBV5-1 to TRBJ2-7; D possibly corresponds to TRBD1 (5 bases). The CDR3 spans 14 residues. With 0 bases removed from V and 6 bases from J, the gap between germline ends came to 13 bases. Germline V gene sequence: CDR1 SGHRS, CDR2 YFSETQ.

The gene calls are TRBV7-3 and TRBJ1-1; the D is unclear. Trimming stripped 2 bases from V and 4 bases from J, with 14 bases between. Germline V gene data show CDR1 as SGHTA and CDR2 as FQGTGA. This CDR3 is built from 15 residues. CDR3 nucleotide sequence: TGTGCCAGCAGCTTATACTCGGGAGGGTCCACTGAAGCTTTCTTT. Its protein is CASSLYSGGSTEAFF. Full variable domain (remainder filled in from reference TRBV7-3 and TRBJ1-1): GAGVSQTPSNKVTEKGKYVELRCDPISGHTALYWYRQSLGQGPEFLIYFQGTGAADDSGLPNDRFFAVRPEGSVSTLKIQRTERGDSAVYLCASSLYSGGSTEAFFGQGTRLTVV.

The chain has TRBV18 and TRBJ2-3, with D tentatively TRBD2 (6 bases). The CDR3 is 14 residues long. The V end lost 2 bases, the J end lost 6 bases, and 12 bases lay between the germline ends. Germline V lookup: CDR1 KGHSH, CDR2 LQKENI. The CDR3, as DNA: TGTGCCAGCTCACCAGGAGGAGGGGTTGATACGCAGTATTTT. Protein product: CASSPGGGVDTQYF.

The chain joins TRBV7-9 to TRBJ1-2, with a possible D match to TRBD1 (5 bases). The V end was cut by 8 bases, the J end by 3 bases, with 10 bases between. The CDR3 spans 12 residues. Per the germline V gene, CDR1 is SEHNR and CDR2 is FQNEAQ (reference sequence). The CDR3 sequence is CASSRGDYGYTF. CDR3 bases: TGTGCCAGCTCCCGGGGGGACTATGGCTACACCTTC.

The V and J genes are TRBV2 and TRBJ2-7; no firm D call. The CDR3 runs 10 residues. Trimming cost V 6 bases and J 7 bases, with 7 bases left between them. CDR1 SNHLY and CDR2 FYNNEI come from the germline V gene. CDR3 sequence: CASSPREQYF. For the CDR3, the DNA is TGTGCCAGCAGCCCCAGAGAGCAGTACTTC.

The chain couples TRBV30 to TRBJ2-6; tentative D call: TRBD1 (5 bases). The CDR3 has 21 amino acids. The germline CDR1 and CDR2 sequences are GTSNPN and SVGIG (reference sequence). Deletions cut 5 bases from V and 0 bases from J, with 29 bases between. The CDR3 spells CAWVPPLWTSHSPSGANVLTF. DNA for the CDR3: TGTGCCTGGGTCCCCCCCCTCTGGACAAGTCACTCGCCCTCTGGGGCCAACGTCCTGACTTTC.

The CDR3 loop reads CASSMGGLGEGAQPQHF. The CDR3 bases are TGTGCCAGTAGTATGGGGGGTCTCGGGGAGGGAGCTCAGCCCCAGCATTTT. The V gene is TRBV19, the J gene TRBJ1-5; TRBD1 might be the D (5 bases). Deletions cut 3 bases from V and 6 bases from J, with 21 bases between. Germline lookup yields CDR1 LNHDA and CDR2 SQIVND (reference sequence). The CDR3 sequence is 17 residues long.

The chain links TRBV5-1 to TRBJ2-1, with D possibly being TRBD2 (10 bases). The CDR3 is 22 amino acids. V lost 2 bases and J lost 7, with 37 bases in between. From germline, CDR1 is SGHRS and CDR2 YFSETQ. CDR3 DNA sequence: TGCGCCAGCAGCTTACCGCGGGACAGGGTTTTGACTATGCAGCGGGAGGGAAATGAGCAGTTCTTC. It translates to CASSLPRDRVLTMQREGNEQFF.

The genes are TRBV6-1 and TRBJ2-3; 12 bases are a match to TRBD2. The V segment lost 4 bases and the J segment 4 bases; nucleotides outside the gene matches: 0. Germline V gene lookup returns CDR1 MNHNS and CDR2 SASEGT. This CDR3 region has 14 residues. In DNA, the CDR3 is TGTGCCAGCAGTGGACTAGCGGGAGCAGATACGCAGTATTTT. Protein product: CASSGLAGADTQYF.

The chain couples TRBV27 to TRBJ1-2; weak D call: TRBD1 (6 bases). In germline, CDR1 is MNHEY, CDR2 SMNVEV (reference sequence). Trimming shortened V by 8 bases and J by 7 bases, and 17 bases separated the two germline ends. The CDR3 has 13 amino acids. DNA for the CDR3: TGTGCCAGCGGAAAAGGGGGACGGTCTGGCTACACCTTC. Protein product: CASGKGGRSGYTF.

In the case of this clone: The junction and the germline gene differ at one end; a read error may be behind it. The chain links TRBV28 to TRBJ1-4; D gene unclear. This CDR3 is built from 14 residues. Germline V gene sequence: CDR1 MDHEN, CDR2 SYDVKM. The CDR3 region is CASSLEGSNEKLFF. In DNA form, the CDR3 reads TGTGCCAGCTCCCTAGAGGGATCTAACGAAAAACTGTTTTTT.

DNA for the CDR3: TGTGCCAGCAGCTTAATAAGTAGCGGGAGGGCCGGGTCCTACAATGAGCAGTTCTTC. This sequence encodes CASSLISSGRAGSYNEQFF. The chain links TRBV13 to TRBJ2-1, with 11 bases lining up with TRBD2. Germline loops: CDR1 PRHDT, CDR2 FYEKMQ (reference sequence). The CDR3 covers 19 residues. J was trimmed by 1 base and V by 2 bases; bases with no gene match: 10.

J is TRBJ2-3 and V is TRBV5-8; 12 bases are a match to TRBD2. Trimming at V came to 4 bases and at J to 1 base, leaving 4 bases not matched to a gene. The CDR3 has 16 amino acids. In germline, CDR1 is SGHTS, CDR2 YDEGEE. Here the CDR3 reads CASSHRLAGGTDTQYF. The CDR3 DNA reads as TGTGCCAGCAGCCATCGACTAGCGGGAGGCACAGATACGCAGTATTTT. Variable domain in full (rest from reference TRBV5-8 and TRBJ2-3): EAGVTQSPTHLIKTRGQQATLRCSPISGHTSVYWYQQALGLGLQFLLWYDEGEERNRGNFPPRFSGRQFPNYSSELNVNALELEDSALYLCASSHRLAGGTDTQYFGPGTRLTVL.

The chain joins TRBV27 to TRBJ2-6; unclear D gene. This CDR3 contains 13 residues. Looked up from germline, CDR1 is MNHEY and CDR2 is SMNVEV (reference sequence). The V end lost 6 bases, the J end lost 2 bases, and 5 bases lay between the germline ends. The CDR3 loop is CASRQTGANVLTF. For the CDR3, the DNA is TGTGCCAGCAGACAAACTGGGGCCAACGTCCTGACTTTC.

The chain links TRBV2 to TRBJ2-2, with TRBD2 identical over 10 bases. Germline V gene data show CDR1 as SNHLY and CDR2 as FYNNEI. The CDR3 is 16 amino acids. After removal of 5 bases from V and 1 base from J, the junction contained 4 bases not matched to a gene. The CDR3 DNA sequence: TGTGCCAGCAGTCGGACTAGCGGACGGAACACCGGGGAGCTGTTTTTT. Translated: CASSRTSGRNTGELFF.

This chain's CDR3 is CASSDGTSGRSEQFF. The CDR3, as DNA: TGTGCCAGCAGTGACGGGACTAGCGGGAGGAGTGAGCAGTTCTTC. V gene TRBV2 combines with J gene TRBJ2-1, with 15 bases aligning to TRBD2. This CDR3 has 15 amino acids. Germline assignment: CDR1 SNHLY and CDR2 FYNNEI. Trimming removed 3 bases from V and 9 bases from J; junction bases left unmatched: 3.

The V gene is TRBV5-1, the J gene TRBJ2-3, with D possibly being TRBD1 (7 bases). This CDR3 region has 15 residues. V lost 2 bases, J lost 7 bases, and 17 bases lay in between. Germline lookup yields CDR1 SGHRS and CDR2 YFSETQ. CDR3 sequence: CASSLQSRGENTQYF. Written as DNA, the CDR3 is TGCGCCAGCAGCTTACAATCCAGGGGGGAAAATACGCAGTATTTT. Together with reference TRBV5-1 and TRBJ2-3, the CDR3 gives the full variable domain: KAGVTQTPRYLIKTRGQQVTLSCSPISGHRSVSWYQQTPGQGLQFLFEYFSETQRNKGNFPGRFSGRQFSNSRSEMNVSTLELGDSALYLCASSLQSRGENTQYFGPGTRLTVL.

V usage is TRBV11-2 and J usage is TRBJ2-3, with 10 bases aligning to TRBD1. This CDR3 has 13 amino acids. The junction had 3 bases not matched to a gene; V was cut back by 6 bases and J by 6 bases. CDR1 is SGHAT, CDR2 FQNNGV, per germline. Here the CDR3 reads CASSRQGADTQYF. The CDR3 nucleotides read TGTGCCAGCAGTCGACAGGGGGCGGATACGCAGTATTTT.